The rows below give T cell receptor beta chains drawn from one sample of a study of blood T cell repertoires in COVID-19. Clones were read by immunoSEQ multiplex PCR, and TCRdb kept only the in-frame ones, dropping some. The sample includes 150,000 to 200,000 clones, about 86% of them seen just once. Specimen: peripheral blood. These TCRs come from a woman older than 75 with acute or convalescent COVID-19. CDR3s include the opening cysteine and the closing phenylalanine or tryptophan. Fields, in order: J gene, clone size, D gene, V gene, CDR3 DNA, CDR3 protein. D genes are given only for firm matches. Part of the rows lack a size; the others show once, few, many or a class for expanded clones.

J: TRBJ2-5; size: NA; D: NA; V: TRBV29-1; DNA: TGCAGCGTTGGAGCGCAACGGAGGGAGACCCAGTACTTC; CDR3: CSVGAQRRETQYF
J: TRBJ2-3; size: NA; D: NA; V: TRBV7-6; DNA: TGTGCCAGCAGCTTCGGCGGGAAGAGCACAGATACGCAGTATTTT; CDR3: CASSFGGKSTDTQYF
J: TRBJ1-2; size: NA; D: NA; V: TRBV19; DNA: TGTGCCAGTGGGGTCCGTGGACAGAACTATGGCTACACCTTC; CDR3: CASGVRGQNYGYTF
J: TRBJ1-4; size: NA; D: NA; V: TRBV2; DNA: TGTGCCAGCAGTGAGCCCGGGACACGTAATGAAAAACTGTTTTTT; CDR3: CASSEPGTRNEKLFF
J: TRBJ2-7; size: NA; D: TRBD1; V: TRBV11-3; DNA: TGTGCCAGCAGCTCGAGCTGGGGACAGTATTACGAGCAGTACTTC; CDR3: CASSSSWGQYYEQYF
J: TRBJ1-2; size: NA; D: TRBD1; V: TRBV29-1; DNA: TGCAGCGTTCATGACTCACAGGGGTACGGCTACACCTTC; CDR3: CSVHDSQGYGYTF
J: TRBJ2-6; size: NA; D: TRBD1; V: TRBV4-1; DNA: TGCGCCAGCAGCCAAGCCGGGACAGGGTTTGGAGGGGCCAACGTCCTGACTTTC; CDR3: CASSQAGTGFGGANVLTF
J: TRBJ1-5; size: NA; D: NA; V: TRBV11-2; DNA: TGTGCCAGCAGCTTGGACACAAATCAGCCCCAGCATTTT; CDR3: CASSLDTNQPQHF
J: TRBJ1-1; size: NA; D: TRBD1; V: TRBV5-1; DNA: TGCGCCAGCAGCTTCGGGGACAGGGTAGGCACTGAAGCTTTCTTT; CDR3: CASSFGDRVGTEAFF
J: TRBJ1-2; size: NA; D: NA; V: TRBV5-1; DNA: TGCGCCAGCAGCTTGGAGACAAACAGGGTGATCTATGGCTACACCTTC; CDR3: CASSLETNRVIYGYTF
J: TRBJ2-3; size: NA; D: NA; V: TRBV2; DNA: TGTGCCAGCAGAGATAGCGGTTCTAGCACAGATACGCAGTATTTT; CDR3: CASRDSGSSTDTQYF
J: TRBJ2-5; size: once; D: TRBD2; V: TRBV13; DNA: TGTGCCAGCAGCTCCCGACTAGCGGGAGGCTGGGAGACCCAGTACTTC; CDR3: CASSSRLAGGWETQYF
J: TRBJ2-7; size: NA; D: TRBD1; V: TRBV3-1/TRBV3-2; DNA: TGTGCCAGCAGCCAATCCGACAGGGGCAACGAGCAGTACTTC; CDR3: CASSQSDRGNEQYF
J: TRBJ2-5; size: NA; D: TRBD1; V: TRBV2; DNA: TGTGCCAGCAGCAGGGACAGGGGCGATCAAGAGACCCAGTACTTC; CDR3: CASSRDRGDQETQYF
J: TRBJ1-4; size: NA; D: NA; V: TRBV29-1; DNA: TGCAGCGCCGGGCCCGGGACTGTGGAAAAACTGTTTTTT; CDR3: CSAGPGTVEKLFF
J: TRBJ1-2; size: NA; D: NA; V: TRBV28; DNA: TGTGCCAGCAGTACCTCAGACTATGGCTACACCTTC; CDR3: CASSTSDYGYTF
J: TRBJ2-5; size: few; D: TRBD2; V: TRBV4-1; DNA: TGCGCCAGCAGTCGTGACCATAGCGGGGGCTCCGACCAAGAGACCCAGTACTTC; CDR3: CASSRDHSGGSDQETQYF
J: TRBJ2-1; size: NA; D: TRBD2; V: TRBV19; DNA: TGTGCCAGTACCGCAAACAAAAGCGGGGCCTCCTACAATGAGCAGTTCTTC; CDR3: CASTANKSGASYNEQFF
J: TRBJ1-1; size: NA; D: TRBD1; V: TRBV3-1/TRBV3-2; DNA: TGTGCCAGCAGGACAGGGGGCGAGGCTGAAGCTTTCTTT; CDR3: CASRTGGEAEAFF
J: TRBJ2-7; size: once; D: TRBD1; V: TRBV13; DNA: TGTGCCAGCAGCAAAACAGGGGGCGGAACCTACGAGCAGTACTTC; CDR3: CASSKTGGGTYEQYF
J: TRBJ2-4; size: NA; D: NA; V: TRBV21-1; DNA: TGTGCCAGCAGCCCTGGGCGGGGCAGACAAAACATTCAGTACTTC; CDR3: CASSPGRGRQNIQYF
J: TRBJ2-2; size: NA; D: TRBD1; V: TRBV3-1/TRBV3-2; DNA: TGTGCCAGCCAGAGACGCGGGACAGGGGGAACCGGGGAGCTGTTTTTT; CDR3: CASQRRGTGGTGELFF
J: TRBJ2-3; size: NA; D: TRBD1; V: TRBV27; DNA: TGTGCCAGCGGGACCGGGACAGGGGGAACCTCGGGTACGCAGTATTTT; CDR3: CASGTGTGGTSGTQYF
J: TRBJ2-5; size: NA; D: TRBD2; V: TRBV15; DNA: TGTGCCACCAGCAGAGATATCGCGGGGGGGAGAGGAGAGACCCAGTACTTC; CDR3: CATSRDIAGGRGETQYF
J: TRBJ2-3; size: NA; D: NA; V: TRBV7-2; DNA: TGTGCCAGCAGTTCAACGTACAGGGCTAGTACGCAGTATTTT; CDR3: CASSSTYRASTQYF
J: TRBJ2-6; size: NA; D: NA; V: TRBV5-8; DNA: TGTGCCAGCAGCCTGCCGGCGGCAGACTCTGGGGCCAACGTCCTGACTTTC; CDR3: CASSLPAADSGANVLTF
J: TRBJ1-4; size: NA; D: TRBD1; V: TRBV18; DNA: TGTGCCAGCTCCCGGACGAGGGGGCCGACTAATGAAAAACTGTTTTTT; CDR3: CASSRTRGPTNEKLFF
J: TRBJ2-1; size: NA; D: TRBD2; V: TRBV3-1/TRBV3-2; DNA: TGTGCCAGCAGCCAGGGTCCGGCGGGGGTTACCAATGAGCAGTTCTTC; CDR3: CASSQGPAGVTNEQFF
J: TRBJ2-5; size: NA; D: NA; V: TRBV10-1; DNA: TGCGCCAGCAGCGAAGAGAGCCAGGGAGAGACCCAGTACTTC; CDR3: CASSEESQGETQYF
J: TRBJ2-5; size: NA; D: NA; V: TRBV7-2; DNA: TGTGCCAGCAGCAAGGACAGAAACCAAGAGACCCAGTACTTC; CDR3: CASSKDRNQETQYF
J: TRBJ1-2; size: NA; D: TRBD1; V: TRBV6-1; DNA: TGTGCCAGCAGTGAACAAATGGGACAGGGCTATGGCTACACCTTC; CDR3: CASSEQMGQGYGYTF
J: TRBJ1-3; size: NA; D: NA; V: TRBV5-1; DNA: TGCGCCAGCAGGTCGGGACATAACTCTGGAAACACCATATATTTT; CDR3: CASRSGHNSGNTIYF
J: TRBJ1-2; size: NA; D: NA; V: TRBV4-3; DNA: TGCGCCAGCAGCCAAGATCCTGGGGGCTGGCGCTATGGCTACACCTTC; CDR3: CASSQDPGGWRYGYTF
J: TRBJ2-2; size: once; D: TRBD1; V: TRBV4-1; DNA: TGCGCCAGCAGCCCCACCCCCTACGGGACAGGGGACACCGGGGAGCTGTTTTTT; CDR3: CASSPTPYGTGDTGELFF
J: TRBJ1-2; size: NA; D: NA; V: TRBV4-3; DNA: TGCGCCAGCAGCCAAGATCGACGGACTGGTCGGGCCTTC; CDR3: CASSQDRRTGRAF
J: TRBJ2-3; size: NA; D: TRBD2; V: TRBV12-3/TRBV12-4; DNA: TGTGCCAGCGGAGGGCGGGGGACAGATACGCAGTATTTT; CDR3: CASGGRGTDTQYF
J: TRBJ1-2; size: NA; D: NA; V: TRBV12-5; DNA: TGTGCTAGTGGTTTCGGGACTGACTATGGCTACACCTTC; CDR3: CASGFGTDYGYTF
J: TRBJ2-7; size: NA; D: NA; V: TRBV7-9; DNA: TGTGCCAGCAGCTTGGGAGGCAGGGGGATCCCTTACGAGCAGTACTTC; CDR3: CASSLGGRGIPYEQYF
J: TRBJ1-5; size: NA; D: TRBD1; V: TRBV7-2; DNA: TGTGCCAGCAGCCTCGACAGGGGCCCTAGCAATCAGCCCCAGCATTTT; CDR3: CASSLDRGPSNQPQHF
J: TRBJ1-1; size: NA; D: NA; V: TRBV3-1/TRBV3-2; DNA: TGTGCCAGCAGCCCTAGACAGGTCACCATGAACACTGAAGCTTTCTTT; CDR3: CASSPRQVTMNTEAFF
J: TRBJ2-7; size: NA; D: TRBD2; V: TRBV4-1; DNA: TGCGCCAGCAGCCAAGATCTGGCTAGCGGGAGAAACTACGAGCAGTACTTC; CDR3: CASSQDLASGRNYEQYF
J: TRBJ2-5; size: NA; D: NA; V: TRBV2; DNA: TGTGCCAGCAGGCGGGGAGGCTCTCAAGAGACCCAGTACTTC; CDR3: CASRRGGSQETQYF
J: TRBJ2-6; size: NA; D: NA; V: TRBV19; DNA: TGTGCCAGTAGTACCGGGACAACTGGGGCCAACGTCCTGACTTTC; CDR3: CASSTGTTGANVLTF
J: TRBJ2-3; size: NA; D: TRBD2; V: TRBV6-2/TRBV6-3; DNA: TGTGCCAGCAGTTACCCCGGACTAGCGGGGGGAATCACAGATACGCAGTATTTT; CDR3: CASSYPGLAGGITDTQYF
J: TRBJ2-7; size: NA; D: TRBD1; V: TRBV5-1; DNA: TGCGCCAGCAGCTTGGCGAGGTGGAAACCGGGACAGGGGTCCTACGAGCAGTACTTC; CDR3: CASSLARWKPGQGSYEQYF